Shown below are 7 T cell receptor beta chains from a single sample sequenced in a study of CD8 T cells in ankylosing spondylitis (dated by TCRdb to about 2017). The library was prepared using 5' RACE. The sample was run on an Illumina HiSeq 2500. TCRdb reanalyzed the raw reads on its own, using fastp at Q25 for trimming and MiXCR for clone calling, and kept in-frame beta chains. Identical CDR3 proteins give one entry, which carries the most common genes and DNA. The sample table lists fewer than 200,000 distinct CDR3 sequences, approximately 9.9% of them with a count of one. Around 16% of the sample goes to the ten largest clones. The source material was blood, either unsorted or a sorted T cell fraction (not recorded which). The receptor source for this set is a female donor with ankylosing spondylitis or in good health (not recorded which).

The V call is TRBV5-5, the J call TRBJ2-1, with a weak D call TRBD2 (5 bases). V gave up 1 base and J gave up 8 bases, with 10 bases separating them. In germline, CDR1 is SGHKS, CDR2 YYEKEE (reference sequence). The CDR3 covers 13 residues. This CDR3 is CASSLLAIDEQFF. The CDR3 region has the DNA TGTGCCAGCAGCTTGTTAGCGATCGATGAGCAGTTCTTC.

The chain recombines TRBV7-9 with TRBJ2-7, with D perhaps matching TRBD1 or TRBD2 (6 bases each). The germline V gene has CDR1 SEHNR and CDR2 FQNEAQ (reference sequence). Trimming removed 5 bases at V and 0 bases at J, with 14 bases between. CDR3 length equals 15 residues. CDR3 DNA sequence: TGTGCCAGCAGCCCAGGGGAGGTTAGCTCCTACGAGCAGTACTTC. It specifies CASSPGEVSSYEQYF.

The chain carries TRBV9 and TRBJ2-1; D might be TRBD1 or TRBD2, each matching 5 bases. CDR1 is SGDLS and CDR2 is YYNGEE in the germline V gene. The CDR3 length is 16 residues. V was clipped by 2 bases and J by 9 bases, with 21 bases between them. The CDR3 spells CASSVRSGMDRGEQFF. The CDR3 region has the DNA TGTGCCAGCAGCGTTAGGTCAGGGATGGACCGGGGTGAGCAGTTCTTC.

This clonotype was recorded a few times. The V gene is TRBV7-9, the J gene TRBJ2-7; D gene ambiguous. CDR3 length: 15 amino acids. Trimming took 5 bases from V and 0 from J, leaving 14 bases between them. Germline-derived CDR1 and CDR2 are SEHNR and FQNEAQ (reference sequence). This chain's CDR3 is CASSPRWVPSYEQYF. The CDR3 nucleotides are TGTGCCAGCAGCCCTCGATGGGTTCCCTCCTACGAGCAGTACTTC.

CDR3 DNA: TGTGCCAGCAAGGGGACTAGCGGGAGGGACCTGTTCTTC. Translating it yields CASKGTSGRDLFF. This chain joins TRBV9 and TRBJ2-1, with 16 bases that match TRBD2. This CDR3 contains 13 residues. CDR1 and CDR2 (germline): SGDLS, YYNGEE. J lost 15 bases, V lost 6 bases, and 6 bases had no gene match.

This chain connects TRBV6-2 or TRBV6-3 to TRBJ1-1, with D possibly matching TRBD1 (5 bases). Per germline, CDR1 MNHEY and CDR2 SVGEGT. V lost 6 bases and J lost 4, with 12 bases in between. The CDR3 contains 13 residues. The CDR3 nucleotides read TGTGCCAGCAGCCCTGGGACGTTCACTGAAGCTTTCTTT. This translates into CASSPGTFTEAFF.

V is TRBV20-1 and J is TRBJ2-1; 9 nucleotides line up with TRBD2. The CDR3 consists of 20 residues. Germline assignment: CDR1 DFQATT and CDR2 SNEGSKA (reference sequence). J was trimmed by 0 bases and V by 2 bases; bases with no gene match: 17. The CDR3 reads CSARWVLSGRPGRSYNEQFF. CDR3 nucleotides: TGCAGTGCTAGATGGGTCTTGAGCGGGAGGCCGGGACGCTCCTACAATGAGCAGTTCTTC.